This TCR beta chain stems from a study of memory CD8 T cells in hepatitis C reinfection. Germline CDR1 SQVTM, CDR2 ANQGSEA. With 4 bases removed from V and 8 bases from J, the gap between germline ends came to 18 bases. CDR3 length: 14 residues. The table came from immunoSEQ multiplex PCR; TCRdb's copy has only in-frame clones and leaves some out. The profile shows some 40,000 clones, around 87% of them singletons. Time point in this sample: peak reinfection, 3 to 8 weeks after reinfection detection. TCR sequencing was done directly ex vivo on sorted cells, without expansion in vitro. This clone was counted a single time.

The sample taken for sequencing was naive CD8+ T cells sorted from blood. The receptor was isolated from a man aged 18 to 30 with hepatitis C virus infection. V is TRBV29-1 and J is TRBJ2-1; D gene uncertain. The CDR3 reads CSVVLAHNMDEQFF. Written as DNA, the CDR3 is TGCAGCGTTGTCCTGGCCCACAATATGGATGAGCAGTTCTTC.